The clone carrying this T cell receptor (beta chain) has a handful of counts. Antigen: not known. The sample belongs to a study of vaccination and CD4 T cells after COVID-19. Scientists ran DNA taken from cultured CD4+ T cells through the Oncomine TCR Beta short-read assay for sequencing. TCRdb reanalysed the PCR reads using MiXCR and keeps one entry per CDR3 protein. The sample lists roughly 8,900 distinct CDR3 sequences; under 35% were seen once. Study outcomes and limitations: Recorded median SARS-CoV-2-reactive clonotype numbers increased from about 20 to 38 without reaching significance.

Treatment meaning: approximately nine-day PBMC culture with coronavirus spike peptide pools or control peptides (ViraFEST assay). Expansion of antigen-specific T cells with peptide pools by ViraFEST preceded sequencing of TCRs. Trimming shortened V by 6 bases and J by 4 bases, and 22 bases separated the two germline ends. The CDR3 consists of 18 residues. CDR1 and CDR2 (germline): MNHNS, SASEGT. The chain couples TRBV6-1 to TRBJ1-6; D remains ambiguous. Sequencing input: cultured CD4+ T cells from blood. The source is a human donor with COVID-19. This CDR3 is CASRRFISAPSYNSPLHF. DNA of the CDR3: TGTGCCAGCAGAAGATTTATATCGGCGCCCTCGTATAATTCACCCCTCCACTTT.